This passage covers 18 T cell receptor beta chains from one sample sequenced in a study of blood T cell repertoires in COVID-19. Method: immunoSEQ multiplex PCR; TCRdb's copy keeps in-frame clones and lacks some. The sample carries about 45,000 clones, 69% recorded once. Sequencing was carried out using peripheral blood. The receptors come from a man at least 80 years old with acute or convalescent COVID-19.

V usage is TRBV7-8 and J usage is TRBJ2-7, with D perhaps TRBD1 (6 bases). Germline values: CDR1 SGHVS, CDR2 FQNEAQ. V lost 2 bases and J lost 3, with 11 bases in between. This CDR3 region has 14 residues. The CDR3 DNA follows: TGTGCCAGCAGCTTATCGGGACAAGTCTACGAGCAGTACTTC. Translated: CASSLSGQVYEQYF.

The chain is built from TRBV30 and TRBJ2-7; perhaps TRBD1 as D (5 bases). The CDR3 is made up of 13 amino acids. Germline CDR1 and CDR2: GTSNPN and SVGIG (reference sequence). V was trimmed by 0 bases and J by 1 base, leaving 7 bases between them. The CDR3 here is CAWSVDSSYEQYF. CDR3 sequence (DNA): TGTGCCTGGAGTGTCGACAGTTCCTACGAGCAGTACTTC.

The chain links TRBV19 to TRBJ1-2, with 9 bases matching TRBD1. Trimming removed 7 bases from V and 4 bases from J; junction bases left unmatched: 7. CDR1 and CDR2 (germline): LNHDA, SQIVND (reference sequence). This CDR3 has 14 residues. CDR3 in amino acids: CASMKDRGSYGYTF. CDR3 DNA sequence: TGTGCCAGTATGAAGGACAGGGGTAGCTATGGCTACACCTTC.

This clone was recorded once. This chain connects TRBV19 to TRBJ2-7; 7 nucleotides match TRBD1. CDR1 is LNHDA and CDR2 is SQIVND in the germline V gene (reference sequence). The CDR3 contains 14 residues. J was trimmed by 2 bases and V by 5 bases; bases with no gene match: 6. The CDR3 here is CASSDPGQTYEQYF. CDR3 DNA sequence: TGTGCCAGTAGTGACCCGGGACAGACCTACGAGCAGTACTTC.

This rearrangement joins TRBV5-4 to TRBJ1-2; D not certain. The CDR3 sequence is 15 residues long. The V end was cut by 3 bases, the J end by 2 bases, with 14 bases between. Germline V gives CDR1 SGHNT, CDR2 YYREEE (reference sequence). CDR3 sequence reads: CASSSSTRWNYGYTF. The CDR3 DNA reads TGTGCCAGCAGCTCCTCGACACGATGGAACTATGGCTACACCTTC.

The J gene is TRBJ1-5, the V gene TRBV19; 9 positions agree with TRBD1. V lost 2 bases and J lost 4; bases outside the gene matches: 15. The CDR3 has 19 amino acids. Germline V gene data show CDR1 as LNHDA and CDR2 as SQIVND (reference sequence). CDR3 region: CASSIPPEGGQGLNQPQHF. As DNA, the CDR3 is TGTGCCAGTAGTATACCCCCCGAAGGGGGACAGGGATTAAATCAGCCCCAGCATTTT.

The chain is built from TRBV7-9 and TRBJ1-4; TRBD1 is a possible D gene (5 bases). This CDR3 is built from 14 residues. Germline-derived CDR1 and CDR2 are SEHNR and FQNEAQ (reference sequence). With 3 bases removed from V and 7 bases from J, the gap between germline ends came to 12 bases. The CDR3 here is CASSLGAGGEKLFF. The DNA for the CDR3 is TGTGCCAGCAGCTTGGGTGCCGGGGGTGAAAAACTGTTTTTT. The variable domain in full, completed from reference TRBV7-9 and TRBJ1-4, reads DTGVSQNPRHKITKRGQNVTFRCDPISEHNRLYWYRQTLGQGPEFLTYFQNEAQLEKSRLLSDRFSAERPKGSFSTLEIQRTEQGDSAMYLCASSLGAGGEKLFFGSGTQLSVL.

The CDR3 DNA is TGTGCCAGCAGCTCCCAGTACGGGGAGCTGTTTTTT. Encoded protein: CASSSQYGELFF. The chain links TRBV11-2 to TRBJ2-2; no clear D gene. This CDR3 has 12 residues. V shed 4 bases and J shed 7 bases, with 7 bases lying between them. Germline CDR1 reads SGHAT; CDR2 reads FQNNGV.

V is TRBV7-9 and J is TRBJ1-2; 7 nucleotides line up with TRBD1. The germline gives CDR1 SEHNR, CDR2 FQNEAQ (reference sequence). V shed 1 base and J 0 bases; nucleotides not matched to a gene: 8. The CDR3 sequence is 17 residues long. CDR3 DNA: TGTGCCAGCAGCTTAGAGGGACAGAGGGTCTCTAACTATGGCTACACCTTC. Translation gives CASSLEGQRVSNYGYTF.

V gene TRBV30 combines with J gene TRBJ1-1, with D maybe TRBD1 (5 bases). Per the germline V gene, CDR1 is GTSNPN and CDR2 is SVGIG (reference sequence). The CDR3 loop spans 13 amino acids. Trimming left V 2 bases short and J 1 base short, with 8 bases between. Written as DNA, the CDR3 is TGTGCCTGGAGTTCAGGGCCGAACACTGAAGCTTTCTTT. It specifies CAWSSGPNTEAFF.

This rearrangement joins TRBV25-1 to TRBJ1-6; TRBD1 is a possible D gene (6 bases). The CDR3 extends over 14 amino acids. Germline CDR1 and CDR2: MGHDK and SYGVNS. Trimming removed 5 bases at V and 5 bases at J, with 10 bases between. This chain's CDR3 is CASSHRENNSPLHF. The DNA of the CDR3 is TGTGCCAGCAGTCACAGGGAAAATAATTCACCCCTCCACTTT.

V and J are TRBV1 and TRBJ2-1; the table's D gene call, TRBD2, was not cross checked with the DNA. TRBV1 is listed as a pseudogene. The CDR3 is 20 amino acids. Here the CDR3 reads CTSSQDWEKTSGSPPGEQFF. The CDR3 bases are TGCACCAGCAGCCAAGATTGGGAAAAGACTAGCGGGAGTCCCCCAGGGGAGCAGTTCTTC.

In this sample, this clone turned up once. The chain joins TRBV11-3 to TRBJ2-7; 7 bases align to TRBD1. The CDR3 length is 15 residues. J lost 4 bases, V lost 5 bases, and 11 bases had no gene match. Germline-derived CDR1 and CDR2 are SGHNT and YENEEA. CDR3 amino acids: CASSPRAGGVYEQYF. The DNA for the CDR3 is TGTGCCAGCAGCCCTCGGGCAGGGGGTGTTTACGAGCAGTACTTC.

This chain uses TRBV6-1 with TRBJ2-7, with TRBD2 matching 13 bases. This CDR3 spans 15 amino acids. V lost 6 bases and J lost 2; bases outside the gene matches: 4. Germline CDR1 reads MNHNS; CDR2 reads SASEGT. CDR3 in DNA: TGTGCCAGCAGACCCGGACTAGCGGGAGCCTACGAGCAGTACTTC. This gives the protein CASRPGLAGAYEQYF.

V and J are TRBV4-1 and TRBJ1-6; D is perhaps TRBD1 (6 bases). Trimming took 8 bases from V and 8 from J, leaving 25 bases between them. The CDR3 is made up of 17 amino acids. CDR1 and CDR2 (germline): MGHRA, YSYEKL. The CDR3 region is CASSSSGGGISDSPLHF. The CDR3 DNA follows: TGCGCCAGCTCCTCTTCGGGGGGCGGTATTTCGGATTCACCCCTCCACTTT.

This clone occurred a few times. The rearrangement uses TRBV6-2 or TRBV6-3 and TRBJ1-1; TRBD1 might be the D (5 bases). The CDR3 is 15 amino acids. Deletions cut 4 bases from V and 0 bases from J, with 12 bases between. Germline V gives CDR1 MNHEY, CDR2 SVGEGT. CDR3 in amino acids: CASSSDSPLNTEAFF. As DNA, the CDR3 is TGTGCCAGCAGTTCTGACAGTCCGTTGAACACTGAAGCTTTCTTT.

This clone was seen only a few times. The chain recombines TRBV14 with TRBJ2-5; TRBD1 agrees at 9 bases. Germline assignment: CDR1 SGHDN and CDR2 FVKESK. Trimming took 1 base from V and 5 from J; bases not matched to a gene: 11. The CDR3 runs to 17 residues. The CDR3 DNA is TGTGCCAGCAGCCAAGCGAGGGACAGGGAGGTATGGGAGACCCAGTACTTC. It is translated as CASSQARDREVWETQYF.

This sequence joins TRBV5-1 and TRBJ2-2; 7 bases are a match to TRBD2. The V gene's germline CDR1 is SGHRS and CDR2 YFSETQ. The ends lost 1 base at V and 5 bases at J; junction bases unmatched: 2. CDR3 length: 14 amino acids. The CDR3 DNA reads TGCGCCAGCAGCTTGAACGGGGGGACCGGGGAGCTGTTTTTT. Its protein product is CASSLNGGTGELFF.